This T cell receptor (beta chain) was sequenced in a study of control samples from healthy donors and cancer patients. This clone has only one observation. CDR3 size: 15 residues. V shed 6 bases, J shed 3 bases, and the junction held 11 bases outside the gene matches. The repertoire was sequenced with immunoSEQ multiplex PCR; TCRdb's copy has only in-frame clones and lacks some. The data contain 40,000 to 55,000 clones, roughly 65% of them seen just once; the ten biggest clones take up more than 15%. The sequence was collected from a male donor with melanoma. Sequencing was performed on formalin-fixed, paraffin-embedded tissue. This sequence joins TRBV23-1 and TRBJ2-7, with 7 bases matching TRBD2. TRBV23-1 is an ORF, and what it does is uncertain. CDR3 bases: TGCGCCAGCAGACGAGGAGGGCTAGCGGACTACGAGCAGTACTTC. Its translation: CASRRGGLADYEQYF.